Below are 5 T cell receptor beta chains sequenced from a single sample in a study of T-cell memory formation after mild COVID-19. One entry per CDR3 protein results from TCRdb running MiXCR on the 5' RACE reads. The profile shows under 400,000 distinct CDR3 sequences, around 21% of them singletons. What was sequenced was PBMCs or a T cell subset sorted from them (not recorded which). These receptors were obtained from an adult woman who had mild COVID-19 (a few samples of this study predate the infection). Cell type and time point are not known.

The chain is built from TRBV20-1 and TRBJ2-3; D remains ambiguous. Germline CDR1 reads DFQATT; CDR2 reads SNEGSKA (reference sequence). V lost 1 base, J lost 1 base, and 15 bases lay in between. CDR3 size: 16 residues. The CDR3 DNA is TGCAGTGCTAGAGCCTATGACTCGCCCCGCACAGATACGCAGTATTTT. Translating it yields CSARAYDSPRTDTQYF.

This clonotype occurred a few times. The chain recombines TRBV6-2 or TRBV6-3 with TRBJ2-7; 10 bases are shared with TRBD1. The germline V gene encodes CDR1 MNHEY and CDR2 SVGEGT. The CDR3 is 15 amino acids. V was clipped by 6 bases and J by 3 bases; unmatched bases: 8. The CDR3 loop reads CASRPGTGVNYEQYF. CDR3 nucleotide sequence: TGTGCCAGCAGACCCGGGACAGGGGTGAACTACGAGCAGTACTTC.

The chain recombines TRBV7-9 with TRBJ2-1; 9 bases agree with TRBD1. The germline V gene encodes CDR1 SEHNR and CDR2 FQNEAQ (reference sequence). This CDR3 is 14 amino acids long. V shed 1 base and J 6 bases; nucleotides not matched to a gene: 1. CDR3: CASSLEQGANEQFF. The CDR3 coding sequence is TGTGCCAGCAGCTTAGAACAGGGGGCCAATGAGCAGTTCTTC.

The rearrangement joins TRBV24-1 to TRBJ2-5; TRBD1 aligns across 9 bases. CDR1 is KGHDR and CDR2 is SFDVKD in the germline V gene. CDR3 length equals 15 residues. V trimming: 5 bases; J trimming: 3 bases; junction bases outside the gene matches: 6. This CDR3 reads CATSVPGQGKETQYF. CDR3 nucleotide sequence: TGTGCCACCAGTGTTCCGGGACAGGGTAAAGAGACCCAGTACTTC.

The genes are TRBV5-1 and TRBJ2-7; 10 bases align to TRBD2. CDR1 and CDR2 from the germline V gene are SGHRS and YFSETQ. J gave up 3 bases and V 3 bases, and 3 bases lay outside the gene matches. This CDR3 comprises 14 residues. This chain's CDR3 is CASSSSGGNYEQYF. Written as DNA, the CDR3 is TGCGCCAGCAGCTCTAGCGGGGGCAACTACGAGCAGTACTTC.